There are many counts of the clone carrying this T cell receptor (beta chain). The data belong to a study of T cells in Graves' hyperthyroidism and ophthalmopathy. A lack of ophthalmopathy progression within 18 months defined stable Graves' hyperthyroidism. From RNA transcripts, TCR beta CDR3 regions were amplified. TCR CDR3 underwent first-round RT-PCR with the HTBI primer set. TCRdb independently ran MiXCR on the multiplex PCR reads; one entry per CDR3 protein. Of roughly 420,000 distinct CDR3 sequences listed, 12% to 15% are singletons. Sequenced sample: blood. This clonotype was sampled from a woman aged 18-29 years with Graves' hyperthyroidism.

CDR3 in amino acids: CASSLRTGGNTEAFF. CDR3 in DNA: TGTGCCAGCAGCCTACGGACAGGGGGGAACACTGAAGCTTTCTTT. The chain employs TRBV11-2 and TRBJ1-1; TRBD1 aligns across 10 bases. V shed 5 bases, J shed 1 base, and the junction held 4 bases outside the gene matches. Looked up from germline, CDR1 is SGHAT and CDR2 is FQNNGV. The CDR3 has 15 residues. Variable domain in full (rest from reference TRBV11-2 and TRBJ1-1): EAGVAQSPRYKIIEKRQSVAFWCNPISGHATLYWYQQILGQGPKLLIQFQNNGVVDDSQLPKDRFSAERLKGVDSTLKIQPAKLEDSAVYLCASSLRTGGNTEAFFGQGTRLTVV.